This T cell receptor (beta chain) derives from a study of response to subunit inactivated influenza vaccine. Study results and caveats: Authors suggested each seasonal influenza vaccination recruits few new T cells.

This clonotype was counted a few times. Its cognate antigen is unknown. Its ends do not fully match the called genes, so a read error is possible. Germline CDR1 reads SSHAT; CDR2 reads FNYEAQ (reference sequence). The CDR3 covers 15 residues. TCRdb analysed the RT-PCR reads with MiXCR anew, one entry per CDR3 protein. The repertoire holds 710,000 or so distinct CDR3 sequences, with approximately 14% as singletons. V gene TRBV7-7 combines with J gene TRBJ2-7; 11 bases fit TRBD1. This receptor was obtained from a man aged 45-65 years who received an inactivated influenza vaccine. This specimen was PBMCs from blood, taken approximately 12 days after vaccination. CDR3 nucleotide sequence: TGTGCTAGCAGCCAGTCGGGGACAGGGGGGCGCGAGCAGTACTTC. It specifies CASSQSGTGGREQYF.